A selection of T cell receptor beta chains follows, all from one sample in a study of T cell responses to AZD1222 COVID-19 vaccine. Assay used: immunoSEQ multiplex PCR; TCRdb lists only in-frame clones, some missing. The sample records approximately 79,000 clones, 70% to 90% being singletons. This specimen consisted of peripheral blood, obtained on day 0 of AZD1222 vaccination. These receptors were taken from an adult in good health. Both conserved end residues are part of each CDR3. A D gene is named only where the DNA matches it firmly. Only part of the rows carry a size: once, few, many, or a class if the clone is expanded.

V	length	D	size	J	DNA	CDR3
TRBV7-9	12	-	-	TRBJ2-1	TGTGCCAGCAGCCCCCCTTTTAGTGAGCAGTTCTTC	CASSPPFSEQFF
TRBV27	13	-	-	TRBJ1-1	TGTGCCAGCGGACAAAAGACAGTGACTGAAGCTTTCTTT	CASGQKTVTEAFF
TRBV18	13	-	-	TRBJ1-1	TGTGCCAGCTCACCACAGGGGAGGACTGAAGCTTTCTTT	CASSPQGRTEAFF
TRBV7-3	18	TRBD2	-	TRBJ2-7	TGTGCCAGCAGCCCCGAGGGGTCTAGCGGGAGGAGGGACTACGAGCAGTACTTC	CASSPEGSSGRRDYEQYF
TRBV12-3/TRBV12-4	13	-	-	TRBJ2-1	TGTGCCAGCAGGTTCCCACTAGTCAATGAGCAGTTCTTC	CASRFPLVNEQFF
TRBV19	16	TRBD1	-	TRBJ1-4	TGTGCCACAGAACAGGGACAGGGGCACAACGCTGAAAAACTGTTTTTT	CATEQGQGHNAEKLFF
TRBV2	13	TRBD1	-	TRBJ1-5	TGTGCCAGCAGTGGGACAGGGAATCAGCCCCAGCATTTT	CASSGTGNQPQHF
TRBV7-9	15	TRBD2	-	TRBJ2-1	TGTGCCAGCAGCCCCTTTGCTAGCGGGTACAATGAGCAGTTCTTC	CASSPFASGYNEQFF
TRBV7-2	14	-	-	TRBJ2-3	TGTGCCAGCGCGAAGACCGGGGGCGGAGATACGCAGTATTTT	CASAKTGGGDTQYF
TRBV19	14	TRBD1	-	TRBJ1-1	TGTGCCAGTAGGGTCATAACAGGGGCCACTGAAGCTTTCTTT	CASRVITGATEAFF
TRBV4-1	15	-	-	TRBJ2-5	TGCGCCAGCAGCCAAGATCTTGACTATCAAGAGACCCAGTACTTC	CASSQDLDYQETQYF
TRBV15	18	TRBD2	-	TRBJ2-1	TGTGCCACCAGCAGAGATTACCCCGGGGGGAGCTCCTACAATGAGCAGTTCTTC	CATSRDYPGGSSYNEQFF
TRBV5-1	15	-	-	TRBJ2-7	TGCGCCAGCAGCTTTGGAGTCGGGATTTCCTACGAGCAGTACTTC	CASSFGVGISYEQYF
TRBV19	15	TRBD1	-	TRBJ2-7	TGTGCCAGTAGTAACCGGGACAGGGGAGCCGGCGAGCAGTACTTC	CASSNRDRGAGEQYF
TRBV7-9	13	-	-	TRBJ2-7	TGTGCCAGCAGCTTAAGAGCCTCCTACGAGCAGTACTTC	CASSLRASYEQYF
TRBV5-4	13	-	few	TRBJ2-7	TGTGCCAGCAGCATACAACAGGGCCACGAGCAGTACTTC	CASSIQQGHEQYF
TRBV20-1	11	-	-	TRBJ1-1	TGCAGTGGGACAGTGAACACTGAAGCTTTCTTT	CSGTVNTEAFF
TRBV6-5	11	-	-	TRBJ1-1	TGTGCCAGCCTGCCGGACACTGAAGCTTTCTTT	CASLPDTEAFF
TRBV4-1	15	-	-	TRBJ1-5	TGCGCCAGCAGCCAAGGATGGCAGGGGCATCAGCCCCAGCATTTT	CASSQGWQGHQPQHF
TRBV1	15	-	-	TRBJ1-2	TGCACCAGCAACAAGAGACAGGGGGCTCGCTATGGCTACACCTTC	CTSNKRQGARYGYTF
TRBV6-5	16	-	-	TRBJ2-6	TGTGCCAGCAGTTATCCCAGGGGTGGAGGGGCCAACGTCCTGACTTTC	CASSYPRGGGANVLTF
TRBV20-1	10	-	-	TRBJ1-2	TGCAGCGCTAAAAGCTATGGCTACACCTTC	CSAKSYGYTF
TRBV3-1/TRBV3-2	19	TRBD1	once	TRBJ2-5	TGTGCCAGCAGCCAACACTCCGGTACAGGGGGCGCGTTTAGAGAGACCCAGTACTTC	CASSQHSGTGGAFRETQYF
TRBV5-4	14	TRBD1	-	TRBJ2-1	TGTGCCAGCAGCTCGGGACAGGGAGAAAGTGAGCAGTTCTTC	CASSSGQGESEQFF
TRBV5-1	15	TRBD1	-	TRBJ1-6	TGCGCCAGCAGCCTAGGACAGGGGGCGTCTTCACCCCTCCACTTT	CASSLGQGASSPLHF
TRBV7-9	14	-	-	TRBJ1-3	TGTGCCAGCAGTTTCACGGGCGCAGGAAACACCATATATTTT	CASSFTGAGNTIYF
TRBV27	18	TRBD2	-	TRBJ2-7	TGTGCCAGCAGCTTCCGCGCGACTAGCGGGAGAACTCCGGGCGAGCAGTACTTC	CASSFRATSGRTPGEQYF